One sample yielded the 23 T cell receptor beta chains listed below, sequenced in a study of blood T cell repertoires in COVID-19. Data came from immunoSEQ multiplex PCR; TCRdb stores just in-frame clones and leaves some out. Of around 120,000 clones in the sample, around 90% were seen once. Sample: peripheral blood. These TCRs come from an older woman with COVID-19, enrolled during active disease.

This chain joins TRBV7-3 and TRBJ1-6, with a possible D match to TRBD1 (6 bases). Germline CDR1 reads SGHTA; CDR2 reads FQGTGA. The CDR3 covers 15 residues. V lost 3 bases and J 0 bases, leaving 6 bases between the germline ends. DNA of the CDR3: TGTGCCAGCAGCTTGGACAGCTCCTATAATTCACCCCTCCACTTT. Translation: CASSLDSSYNSPLHF. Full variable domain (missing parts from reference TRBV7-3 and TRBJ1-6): GAGVSQTPSNKVTEKGKYVELRCDPISGHTALYWYRQSLGQGPEFLIYFQGTGAADDSGLPNDRFFAVRPEGSVSTLKIQRTERGDSAVYLCASSLDSSYNSPLHFGNGTRLTVT.

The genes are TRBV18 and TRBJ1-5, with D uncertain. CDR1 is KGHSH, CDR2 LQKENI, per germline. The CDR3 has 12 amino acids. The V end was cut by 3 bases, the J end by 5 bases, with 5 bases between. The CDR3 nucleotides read TGTGCCAGCTCACCTCCCGATCAGCCCCAGCATTTT. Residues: CASSPPDQPQHF.

CDR3 sequence: CASRRGQTGELFF. CDR3 in DNA: TGTGCCAGCAGACGCGGACAGACCGGGGAGCTGTTTTTT. This chain uses TRBV6-5 with TRBJ2-2; D possibly corresponds to TRBD1 (6 bases). Trimming took off 6 bases at V and 5 bases at J, with 10 bases between the two ends. The CDR3 is made up of 13 amino acids. Germline V gives CDR1 MNHEY, CDR2 SVGAGI.

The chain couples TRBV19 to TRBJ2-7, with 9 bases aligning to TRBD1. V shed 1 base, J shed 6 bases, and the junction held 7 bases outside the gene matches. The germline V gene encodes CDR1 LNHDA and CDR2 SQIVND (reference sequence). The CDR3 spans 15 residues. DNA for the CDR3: TGTGCCAGTAGTATAGGGGACAGGGAAACCCTCGAGCAGTACTTC. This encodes CASSIGDRETLEQYF.

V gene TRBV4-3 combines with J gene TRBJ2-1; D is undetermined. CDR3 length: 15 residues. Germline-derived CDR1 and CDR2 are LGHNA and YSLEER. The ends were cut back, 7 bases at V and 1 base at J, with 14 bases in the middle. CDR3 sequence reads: CASTTKLESYNEQFF. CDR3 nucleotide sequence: TGCGCCAGCACCACCAAGTTAGAGTCCTACAATGAGCAGTTCTTC.

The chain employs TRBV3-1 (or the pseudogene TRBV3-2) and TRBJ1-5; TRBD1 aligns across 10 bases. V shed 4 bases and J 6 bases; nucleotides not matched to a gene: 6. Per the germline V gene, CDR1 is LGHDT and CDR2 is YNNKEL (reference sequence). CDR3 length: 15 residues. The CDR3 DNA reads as TGTGCCAGCAGCCTCGGACAGGGGGTGGTTCAGCCCCAGCATTTT. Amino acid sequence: CASSLGQGVVQPQHF.

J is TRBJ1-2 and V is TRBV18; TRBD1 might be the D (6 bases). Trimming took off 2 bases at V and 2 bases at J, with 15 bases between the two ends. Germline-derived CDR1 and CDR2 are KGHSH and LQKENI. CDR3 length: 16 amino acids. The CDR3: CASSPAPGQSNYGYTF. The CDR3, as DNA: TGTGCCAGCTCACCAGCTCCCGGACAGAGCAACTATGGCTACACCTTC.

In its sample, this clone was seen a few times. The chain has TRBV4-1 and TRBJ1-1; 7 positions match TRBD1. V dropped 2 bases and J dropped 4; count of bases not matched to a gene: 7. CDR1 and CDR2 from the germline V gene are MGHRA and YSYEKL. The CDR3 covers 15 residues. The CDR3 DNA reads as TGCGCCAGCAGCCAATTAACAGGGGCCCTCACTGAAGCTTTCTTT. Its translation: CASSQLTGALTEAFF.

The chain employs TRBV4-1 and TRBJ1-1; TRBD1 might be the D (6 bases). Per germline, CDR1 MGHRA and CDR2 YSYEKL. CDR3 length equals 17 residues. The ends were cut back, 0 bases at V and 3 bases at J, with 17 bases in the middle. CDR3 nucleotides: TGCGCCAGCAGCCAAGATTACATCGGGGGGCCCTACACTGAAGCTTTCTTT. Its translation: CASSQDYIGGPYTEAFF.

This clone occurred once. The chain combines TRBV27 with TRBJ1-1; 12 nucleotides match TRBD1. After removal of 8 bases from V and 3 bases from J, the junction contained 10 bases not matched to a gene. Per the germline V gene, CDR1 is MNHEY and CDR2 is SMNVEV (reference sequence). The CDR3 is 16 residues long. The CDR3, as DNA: TGTGCCAGCGGTGACGGGACAGGGGGCGCGGACACTGAAGCTTTCTTT. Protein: CASGDGTGGADTEAFF.

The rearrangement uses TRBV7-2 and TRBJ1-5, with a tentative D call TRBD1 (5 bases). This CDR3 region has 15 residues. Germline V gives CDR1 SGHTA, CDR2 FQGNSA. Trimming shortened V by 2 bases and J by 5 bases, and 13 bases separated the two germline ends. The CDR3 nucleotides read TGTGCCAGCAGCTTATCGACGGGGGGTCATCAGCCCCAGCATTTT. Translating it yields CASSLSTGGHQPQHF.

This CDR3 reads CASGLGSGYTQYF. In nucleotides, the CDR3 is TGTGCTAGTGGTTTGGGGAGTGGTTATACGCAGTATTTT. This chain links TRBV12-5 with TRBJ2-3; D is unresolved. Germline V lookup: CDR1 LGHNT, CDR2 FRNRAP. There are 13 residues in the CDR3. V lost 1 base and J lost 7, with 9 bases in between.

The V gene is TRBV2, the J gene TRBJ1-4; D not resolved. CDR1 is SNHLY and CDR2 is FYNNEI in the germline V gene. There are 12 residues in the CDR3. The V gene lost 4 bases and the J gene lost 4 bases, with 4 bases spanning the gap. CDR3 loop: CASSGINEKLFF. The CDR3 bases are TGTGCCAGCAGTGGTATTAATGAAAAACTGTTTTTT.

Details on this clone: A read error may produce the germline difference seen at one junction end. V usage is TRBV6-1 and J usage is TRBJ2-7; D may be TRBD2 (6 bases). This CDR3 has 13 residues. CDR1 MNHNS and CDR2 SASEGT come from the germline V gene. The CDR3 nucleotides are TGTGCCAGCAGGGGCGGGACCTCCGACGAGCAGTACTTC. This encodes CASRGGTSDEQYF.

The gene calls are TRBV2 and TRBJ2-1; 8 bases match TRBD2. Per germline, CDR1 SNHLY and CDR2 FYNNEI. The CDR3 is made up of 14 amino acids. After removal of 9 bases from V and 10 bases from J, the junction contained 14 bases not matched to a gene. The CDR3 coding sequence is TGTGCCAGGAAAACCGGGACTAGTGCCCGGGAGCAGTTCTTC. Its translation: CARKTGTSAREQFF. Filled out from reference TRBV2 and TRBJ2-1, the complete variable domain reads EPEVTQTPSHQVTQMGQEVILRCVPISNHLYFYWYRQILGQKVEFLVSFYNNEISEKSEIFDDQFSVERPDGSNFTLKIRSTKLEDSAMYFCARKTGTSAREQFFGPGTRLTVL.

The CDR3 loop is CASRAGGGNTGELFF. Written as DNA, the CDR3 is TGTGCCAGCAGGGCTGGCGGGGGAAACACCGGGGAGCTGTTTTTT. V usage is TRBV7-2 and J usage is TRBJ2-2, with 7 bases fitting TRBD2. Trimming cost V 6 bases and J 2 bases; bases outside gene matches: 6. Germline CDR1 SGHTA, CDR2 FQGNSA. CDR3 length equals 15 residues.

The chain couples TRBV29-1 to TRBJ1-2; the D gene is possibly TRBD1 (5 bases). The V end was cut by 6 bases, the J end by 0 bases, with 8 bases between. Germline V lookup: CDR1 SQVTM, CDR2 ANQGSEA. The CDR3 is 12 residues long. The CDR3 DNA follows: TGCAGCGTCGTGACAGCTAACTATGGCTACACCTTC. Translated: CSVVTANYGYTF. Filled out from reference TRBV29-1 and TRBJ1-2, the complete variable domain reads SAVISQKPSRDICQRGTSLTIQCQVDSQVTMMFWYRQQPGQSLTLIATANQGSEATYESGFVIDKFPISRPNLTFSTLTVSNMSPEDSSIYLCSVVTANYGYTFGSGTRLTVV.

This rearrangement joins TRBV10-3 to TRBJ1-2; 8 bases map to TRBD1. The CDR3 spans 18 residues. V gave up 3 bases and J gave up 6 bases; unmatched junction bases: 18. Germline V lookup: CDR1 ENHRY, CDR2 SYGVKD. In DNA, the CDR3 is TGTGCCATCAGTGAAGTCTGGGCAGGGGGCGCAAGTCGTGATGGCTACACCTTC. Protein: CAISEVWAGGASRDGYTF.

The DNA of the CDR3 is TGTGCCAGCAGCTCGGGACAGCTCTACGAGCAGTACTTC. It specifies CASSSGQLYEQYF. V gene TRBV11-2 combines with J gene TRBJ2-7, with TRBD1 matching 7 bases. CDR1 is SGHAT, CDR2 FQNNGV, per germline. V shed 4 bases, J shed 3 bases, and the junction held 3 bases outside the gene matches. This CDR3 has 13 amino acids.

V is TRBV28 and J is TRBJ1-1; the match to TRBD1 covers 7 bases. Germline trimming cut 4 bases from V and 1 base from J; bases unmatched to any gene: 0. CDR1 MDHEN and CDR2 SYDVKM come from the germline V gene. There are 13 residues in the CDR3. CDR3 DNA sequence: TGTGCCAGCAGTTCAGGGGGGAACACTGAAGCTTTCTTT. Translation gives CASSSGGNTEAFF.

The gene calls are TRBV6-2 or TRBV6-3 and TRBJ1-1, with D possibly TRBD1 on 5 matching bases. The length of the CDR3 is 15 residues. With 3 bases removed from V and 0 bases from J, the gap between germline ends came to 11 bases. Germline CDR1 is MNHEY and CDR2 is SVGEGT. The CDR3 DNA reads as TGTGCCAGCAGTTATGACAGACGAATGAACACTGAAGCTTTCTTT. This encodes CASSYDRRMNTEAFF.

In nucleotides, the CDR3 is TGTGCCAGCAGTTCGAGGGCTACGATGGAACAGTTCTTC. As protein: CASSSRATMEQFF. The chain links TRBV11-3 to TRBJ2-1; D might be TRBD2 (5 bases). CDR1 SGHNT and CDR2 YENEEA come from the germline V gene. CDR3 length: 13 amino acids. V shed 6 bases and J shed 13 bases, with 19 bases lying between them.

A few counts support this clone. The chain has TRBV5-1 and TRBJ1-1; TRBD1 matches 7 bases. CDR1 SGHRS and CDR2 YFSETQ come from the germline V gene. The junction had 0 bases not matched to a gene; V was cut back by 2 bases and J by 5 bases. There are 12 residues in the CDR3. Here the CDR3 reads CASSLQGTEAFF. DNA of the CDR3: TGCGCCAGCAGCTTACAGGGGACTGAAGCTTTCTTT.